Presented here are 12 T cell receptor beta chains from one specimen sequenced in a study of CD8 T cells in Susac syndrome. Random hexamers were used to reverse transcribe an amount of roughly 0.45 to 1 ug RNA. MiXCR, run by TCRdb on the immunoSEQ multiplex PCR reads, gives a single entry per CDR3 protein. The table includes about 140,000 distinct CDR3 sequences, nearly 95% detected once. The sequenced sample consisted of CD8+ T cells from PBMCs. Receptors were obtained from a human donor in good health.

This rearrangement joins TRBV4-2 to TRBJ2-7; D possibly uses TRBD1 or TRBD2 (5 bases each). Trimming took 1 base from V and 2 from J, leaving 12 bases between them. This CDR3 is 15 amino acids long. Germline CDR1 is LGHNA and CDR2 is YNFKEQ. CDR3 loop: CASSQGSQGPYEQYF. The CDR3 nucleotides read TGTGCCAGCAGCCAAGGGTCTCAGGGACCCTACGAGCAGTACTTC.

This clonotype was seen only once. The chain recombines TRBV4-2 with TRBJ2-7; the D gene is possibly TRBD2 (6 bases). Looked up from germline, CDR1 is LGHNA and CDR2 is YNFKEQ. V shed 3 bases and J shed 4 bases, with 16 bases lying between them. This CDR3 has 15 amino acids. CDR3 in amino acids: CASSHISSESYEQYF. For the CDR3, the DNA is TGTGCCAGCAGCCACATTTCTAGCGAGAGTTACGAGCAGTACTTC.

The gene calls are TRBV29-1 and TRBJ2-1; D not resolved. Germline loops: CDR1 SQVTM, CDR2 ANQGSEA. Trimming took off 7 bases at V and 8 bases at J, with 12 bases between the two ends. There are 11 residues in the CDR3. The CDR3 sequence: CSDYSWDEQFF. The CDR3 DNA sequence: TGCAGCGACTACAGCTGGGATGAGCAGTTCTTC.

The genes are TRBV5-6 and TRBJ2-3; 8 nucleotides match TRBD2. In germline, CDR1 is SGHDT, CDR2 YYEEEE. The CDR3 is 14 residues long. J gave up 3 bases and V 4 bases, and 4 bases lay outside the gene matches. The CDR3 spells CASSQAGETDTQYF. As DNA, the CDR3 is TGTGCCAGCAGCCAAGCGGGAGAGACAGATACGCAGTATTTT.

The V gene is TRBV20-1, the J gene TRBJ1-1; possible D gene TRBD1, 5 bases. Germline CDR1 DFQATT, CDR2 SNEGSKA (reference sequence). V lost 6 bases and J lost 0, with 14 bases in between. This CDR3 comprises 14 residues. CDR3 amino acids: CSARRQSLNTEAFF. In nucleotides, the CDR3 is TGCAGTGCCCGTCGACAGAGCCTGAACACTGAAGCTTTCTTT.

The chain recombines TRBV6-1 with TRBJ2-5; 7 bases match TRBD1. The CDR3 covers 17 residues. The V gene's germline CDR1 is MNHNS and CDR2 SASEGT. The V segment lost 6 bases and the J segment 1 base; nucleotides outside the gene matches: 14. The CDR3 DNA follows: TGTGCCAGCAGCAACGCCTACATCGGGACAGTCCAAGAGACCCAGTACTTC. Translated: CASSNAYIGTVQETQYF.

The rearrangement links TRBV6-1 to TRBJ2-1; TRBD2 matches at 7 bases. V shed 3 bases, J shed 4 bases, and the junction held 9 bases outside the gene matches. This CDR3 is 16 amino acids long. Germline V gene sequence: CDR1 MNHNS, CDR2 SASEGT. CDR3 in DNA: TGTGCCAGCAGTGATATGGGTAGCGGGTTATACAATGAGCAGTTCTTC. The encoded protein is CASSDMGSGLYNEQFF.

This chain joins TRBV27 and TRBJ1-2; D is undetermined. Germline V gene sequence: CDR1 MNHEY, CDR2 SMNVEV (reference sequence). V lost 5 bases, J lost 2 bases, and 18 bases lay in between. This CDR3 region has 16 residues. The CDR3 nucleotides read TGTGCCAGCAGTCTCACCTATGGCGGCGGCAACTATGGCTACACCTTC. As protein: CASSLTYGGGNYGYTF.

The genes are TRBV5-1 and TRBJ2-1; D is unclear. Germline-derived CDR1 and CDR2 are SGHRS and YFSETQ. This CDR3 comprises 14 residues. The V and J ends lost 1 base and 3 bases respectively, with 8 bases between them. CDR3 bases: TGCGCCAGCAGCTTGAACAGAAACTACAATGAGCAGTTCTTC. Translation: CASSLNRNYNEQFF.

The rearrangement uses TRBV24-1 and TRBJ2-7; tentatively, D is TRBD1 or TRBD2 (5 bases each). The germline gives CDR1 KGHDR, CDR2 SFDVKD. CDR3 length: 15 amino acids. V shed 4 bases and J shed 9 bases, with 21 bases lying between them. In DNA form, the CDR3 reads TGTGCCACCAGTGACGCCGGGACGGAGCCTTGGGTGCAGTACTTC. This gives the protein CATSDAGTEPWVQYF.

The genes are TRBV4-3 and TRBJ2-1; D unclear. From germline, CDR1 is LGHNA and CDR2 YSLEER. Trimming took 0 bases from V and 6 from J, leaving 9 bases between them. The CDR3 is 14 amino acids. The CDR3 spells CASSQDSAFNEQFF. In DNA form, the CDR3 reads TGCGCCAGCAGCCAAGATTCGGCGTTCAATGAGCAGTTCTTC.

The chain recombines TRBV4-3 with TRBJ1-4; D unresolved. CDR1 and CDR2 from the germline V gene are LGHNA and YSLEER. The CDR3 runs 16 residues. V dropped 4 bases and J dropped 4 bases, with 16 bases sitting between them. The CDR3, as DNA: TGCGCCAGCAGCCCCAGGACCCCCGGGAATAATGAAAAACTGTTTTTT. Residues: CASSPRTPGNNEKLFF.